This passage covers 27 T cell receptor beta chains from one sample sequenced in a study of regulatory dendritic cells for organ transplantation (dated by TCRdb to about 2017). Library method: the immunoSEQ multiplex PCR assay. This immuneACCESS table, as held by TCRdb, lists in-frame sequences with V and J called but not all clones. Of the missing ones, under half trace to an unresolved V gene in checked studies; the others have no known cause. This sample holds under 25,000 clones; around two thirds were observed only once. Around 1% of the sample is in the top ten clones. The sequencing sample was made of memory CD4+ T cells from blood. The cell subset or site label, as the study defines it: CD45RO+ memory T cells. The receptors shown here come from a human donor in good health.

The rearrangement uses TRBV2 and TRBJ2-7; D may be TRBD2 (5 bases). The CDR3 consists of 16 residues. V was clipped by 5 bases and J by 3 bases, with 20 bases between them. The germline gives CDR1 SNHLY, CDR2 FYNNEI. CDR3 amino acids: CASSLDPERSHYEQYF. In DNA form, the CDR3 reads TGTGCCAGCAGTTTAGACCCAGAGCGGTCCCACTACGAGCAGTACTTC. The whole variable domain, filled in from reference TRBV2 and TRBJ2-7, reads EPEVTQTPSHQVTQMGQEVILRCVPISNHLYFYWYRQILGQKVEFLVSFYNNEISEKSEIFDDQFSVERPDGSNFTLKIRSTKLEDSAMYFCASSLDPERSHYEQYFGPGTRLTVT.

This clone was seen a few times. This chain uses TRBV19 with TRBJ1-2; D possibly corresponds to TRBD1 (6 bases). CDR1 LNHDA and CDR2 SQIVND come from the germline V gene (reference sequence). This CDR3 contains 18 residues. V was cut by 6 bases and J by 7 bases, with 30 bases left in between. CDR3 coding DNA: TGTGCCAGTAGCCCCAGCTGGGGGCAGGCCCTAACGTCGGGTGGCTACACCTTC. Translated, it gives CASSPSWGQALTSGGYTF.

This clone was seen a handful of times. This rearrangement joins TRBV2 to TRBJ1-1; D possibly corresponds to TRBD1 (5 bases). Trimming cost V 5 bases and J 3 bases, with 10 bases left between them. Germline CDR1 SNHLY, CDR2 FYNNEI. The CDR3 consists of 13 residues. The CDR3: CASSRDSYTEAFF. DNA of the CDR3: TGTGCCAGCAGTAGAGACAGCTACACTGAAGCTTTCTTT.

This clone turned up a few times. The rearrangement links TRBV29-1 to TRBJ1-1; a weak D match, TRBD1 (5 bases). V was cut by 7 bases and J by 4 bases, with 13 bases left in between. CDR3 size: 12 residues. Germline assignment: CDR1 SQVTM and CDR2 ANQGSEA. CDR3 sequence: CSATSGSTEAFF. Here the CDR3 DNA reads TGCAGCGCAACTTCAGGGTCCACTGAAGCTTTCTTT. The variable domain in full, with the rest retrieved from reference TRBV29-1 and TRBJ1-1, is SAVISQKPSRDICQRGTSLTIQCQVDSQVTMMFWYRQQPGQSLTLIATANQGSEATYESGFVIDKFPISRPNLTFSTLTVSNMSPEDSSIYLCSATSGSTEAFFGQGTRLTVV.

Comment on this clone: Its ends do not fully match the called genes, so a read error is possible. The chain links TRBV6-5 to TRBJ1-5; TRBD1 might be the D (5 bases). This CDR3 has 15 amino acids. CDR1 is MNHEY, CDR2 SVGAGI, per germline. CDR3 loop: CASSYSDRGNQPQHF. CDR3 bases: TGTGCCAGCAGTTACTCGGATAGGGGCAACCAGCCCCAGCATTTT.

This chain connects TRBV5-4 to TRBJ2-3; the D gene is possibly TRBD1 (5 bases). CDR3 length equals 13 residues. The V gene's germline CDR1 is SGHNT and CDR2 YYREEE (reference sequence). Trimming removed 7 bases at V and 4 bases at J, with 13 bases between. The CDR3 nucleotides are TGTGCCAGCTCCCCCCAGGGCCCAGATACGCAGTATTTT. It is translated as CASSPQGPDTQYF.

V usage is TRBV2 and J usage is TRBJ2-2; 9 bases are shared with TRBD2. This CDR3 has 15 amino acids. Germline CDR1 is SNHLY and CDR2 is FYNNEI. Trimming removed 5 bases from V and 2 bases from J; junction bases left unmatched: 3. The CDR3 region has the DNA TGTGCCAGCAGTCGGCTAGCGGGAAACACCGGGGAGCTGTTTTTT. Translated, it gives CASSRLAGNTGELFF.

This chain links TRBV6-4 with TRBJ1-4; 7 nucleotides agree with TRBD1. V dropped 9 bases and J dropped 6; count of bases not matched to a gene: 7. The CDR3 runs 13 residues. Germline V gene data show CDR1 as MRHNA and CDR2 as SNTAGT. CDR3 loop: CARRDSSYEKLFF. For the CDR3, the DNA is TGTGCCAGGAGGGACAGCTCTTATGAAAAACTGTTTTTT.

The chain uses TRBV14 and TRBJ2-7, with TRBD2 matching over 13 bases. Germline CDR1 reads SGHDN; CDR2 reads FVKESK. Trimming cost V 5 bases and J 4 bases; bases outside gene matches: 5. The CDR3 sequence is 15 residues long. The CDR3 is CASSSWTSGGYEQYF. CDR3 bases: TGTGCCAGCAGCTCCTGGACTAGCGGGGGTTACGAGCAGTACTTC.

This CDR3 is CASSIGDSQPQHF. In DNA form, the CDR3 reads TGTGCCAGTAGTATCGGGGACTCCCAGCCCCAGCATTTT. The chain has TRBV19 and TRBJ1-5; TRBD1 might be the D (5 bases). The germline V gene has CDR1 LNHDA and CDR2 SQIVND (reference sequence). V gave up 3 bases and J gave up 7 bases, with 10 bases separating them. The CDR3 is 13 amino acids.

V and J are TRBV5-1 and TRBJ1-1, with TRBD1 as a possible D gene (6 bases). CDR1 and CDR2 (germline): SGHRS, YFSETQ. V was cut by 0 bases and J by 4 bases, with 7 bases left in between. The CDR3 sequence is 13 residues long. The CDR3 DNA follows: TGCGCCAGCAGCTTGGAAGGGGGCACTGAAGCTTTCTTT. Amino acid sequence: CASSLEGGTEAFF.

This chain links TRBV15 with TRBJ2-1; 7 bases agree with TRBD1. This CDR3 region has 17 residues. Germline loops: CDR1 LNHNV, CDR2 YYDKDF (reference sequence). The ends lost 5 bases at V and 1 base at J; junction bases unmatched: 11. The CDR3, as DNA: TGTGCCACCAGCCCTAGGGAGAGGGGGCTTTCCTACAATGAGCAGTTCTTC. Translating gives CATSPRERGLSYNEQFF.

This chain joins TRBV7-9 and TRBJ1-4; D unclear. In germline, CDR1 is SEHNR, CDR2 FQNEAQ (reference sequence). The CDR3 extends over 15 amino acids. Trimming stripped 5 bases from V and 8 bases from J, with 18 bases between. The CDR3 sequence is CASSPTSFHGEKLFF. CDR3 DNA: TGTGCCAGCAGCCCCACGTCTTTTCACGGGGAAAAACTGTTTTTT.

V is TRBV5-1 and J is TRBJ2-7; D is unresolved. Germline V gives CDR1 SGHRS, CDR2 YFSETQ. Trimming removed 1 base from V and 2 bases from J, with 10 bases in between. The CDR3 runs to 14 residues. The CDR3: CASSLSVQTYEQYF. The CDR3 DNA reads as TGCGCCAGCAGCTTGTCGGTACAGACCTACGAGCAGTACTTC.

The chain joins TRBV4-1 to TRBJ2-5, with 15 nucleotides matching TRBD2. In germline, CDR1 is MGHRA, CDR2 YSYEKL. The CDR3 is made up of 18 amino acids. V dropped 0 bases and J dropped 2; count of bases not matched to a gene: 4. DNA for the CDR3: TGCGCCAGCAGCCAAGATCTCGGACTAGCGGGGGGGCAAGAGACCCAGTACTTC. Residues: CASSQDLGLAGGQETQYF.

This clone appeared a single time. The rearrangement links TRBV5-4 to TRBJ1-3; 10 bases are shared with TRBD1. V trimming: 0 bases; J trimming: 2 bases; junction bases outside the gene matches: 2. CDR1 SGHNT and CDR2 YYREEE come from the germline V gene (reference sequence). The CDR3 is 16 residues long. In DNA, the CDR3 is TGTGCCAGCAGCTTGGGACAGGGGGCTCCTGGAAACACCATATATTTT. This gives the protein CASSLGQGAPGNTIYF.

This clone showed up just once. This chain uses TRBV11-1 with TRBJ1-1; D unclear. V lost 3 bases, J lost 3 bases, and 5 bases lay in between. This CDR3 has 12 amino acids. Germline loops: CDR1 SGHAT, CDR2 FQDESV (reference sequence). DNA for the CDR3: TGTGCCAGCAGCTTGAGTTACACTGAAGCTTTCTTT. Protein sequence: CASSLSYTEAFF. Complete variable domain (other parts from reference TRBV11-1 and TRBJ1-1): EAEVAQSPRYKITEKSQAVAFWCDPISGHATLYWYRQILGQGPELLVQFQDESVVDDSQLPKDRFSAERLKGVDSTLKIQPAELGDSAMYLCASSLSYTEAFFGQGTRLTVV.

V and J are TRBV2 and TRBJ1-6, with 7 bases matching TRBD1. The germline CDR1 and CDR2 sequences are SNHLY and FYNNEI. The CDR3 totals 14 residues. V shed 6 bases, J shed 9 bases, and the junction held 8 bases outside the gene matches. The CDR3, as DNA: TGTGCCAGCAGGGAGACAGGGCCAGGTTCACCCCTCCACTTT. Translating it yields CASRETGPGSPLHF.

V usage is TRBV6-5 and J usage is TRBJ2-7, with a weak D call TRBD2 (7 bases). Between the trimmed V and J ends, which lost 8 bases and 6 bases, there was a span of 17 bases. CDR1 is MNHEY, CDR2 SVGAGI, per germline. This CDR3 contains 13 residues. Written as DNA, the CDR3 is TGTGCCAGCTCCGCGGGGGCGCCCCCCGAGCAGTACTTC. Translated: CASSAGAPPEQYF.

The rearrangement uses TRBV6-1 and TRBJ2-5; 9 bases are a match to TRBD2. The length of the CDR3 is 16 residues. Per germline, CDR1 MNHNS and CDR2 SASEGT. V lost 3 bases, J lost 4 bases, and 9 bases stayed unmatched. CDR3 DNA: TGTGCCAGCAGTGACGCGGGGACTAGCTTAGGAGAGACCCAGTACTTC. Translation: CASSDAGTSLGETQYF.

The chain carries TRBV5-1 and TRBJ2-3; 10 bases line up with TRBD2. From germline, CDR1 is SGHRS and CDR2 YFSETQ. The V segment lost 0 bases and the J segment 1 base; nucleotides outside the gene matches: 5. The CDR3 spans 17 residues. In nucleotides, the CDR3 is TGCGCCAGCAGCTTGGATATAGCGGGGGGCCGCACAGATACGCAGTATTTT. It encodes CASSLDIAGGRTDTQYF.

This clone occurred once. The chain carries TRBV10-3 and TRBJ1-6; 9 bases are a match to TRBD1. The V gene end was trimmed by 6 bases and the J gene end by 10 bases; junction bases not matched to a gene: 7. The length of the CDR3 is 14 residues. Germline CDR1 reads ENHRY; CDR2 reads SYGVKD. CDR3 sequence reads: CAISEGQGSSPLHF. The CDR3 DNA reads as TGTGCCATCAGCGAGGGACAGGGTAGCTCACCCCTCCACTTT.

The rearrangement joins TRBV28 to TRBJ1-6; D is perhaps TRBD1 (5 bases). The CDR3 is made up of 16 amino acids. The V and J ends lost 6 bases and 1 base respectively, with 13 bases between them. Germline V gene lookup returns CDR1 MDHEN and CDR2 SYDVKM. CDR3 nucleotide sequence: TGTGCCAGCAGCGGGGGGGGGAATTCCTATAATTCACCCCTCCACTTT. It yields the protein CASSGGGNSYNSPLHF.

V is TRBV5-1 and J is TRBJ1-1; tentative D call: TRBD1 (5 bases). V was clipped by 5 bases and J by 8 bases, with 19 bases between them. The CDR3 spans 14 residues. Per the germline V gene, CDR1 is SGHRS and CDR2 is YFSETQ. The CDR3 sequence is CASSLLGPFDEAFF. As DNA, the CDR3 is TGCGCCAGCAGTTTGTTGGGGCCTTTCGACGAAGCTTTCTTT.

The rearrangement uses TRBV2 and TRBJ1-2; TRBD1 might be the D (6 bases). The germline V gene encodes CDR1 SNHLY and CDR2 FYNNEI. The CDR3 covers 16 residues. V was trimmed by 6 bases and J by 5 bases, leaving 22 bases between them. The CDR3 sequence is CASSQLGQTQEYGYTF. CDR3 in DNA: TGTGCCAGCAGCCAACTCGGACAGACACAAGAATATGGCTACACCTTC.

The chain carries TRBV19 and TRBJ2-7; a weak D match, TRBD2 (7 bases). The CDR3 is 15 amino acids. Trimming stripped 5 bases from V and 4 bases from J, with 18 bases between. Looked up from germline, CDR1 is LNHDA and CDR2 is SQIVND (reference sequence). The chain's CDR3 is CASSPSGGGAYEQYF. In DNA form, the CDR3 reads TGTGCCAGTAGTCCCTCCGGCGGGGGCGCTTACGAGCAGTACTTC.

The rearrangement links TRBV19 to TRBJ2-3; 8 nucleotides match TRBD2. From germline, CDR1 is LNHDA and CDR2 SQIVND (reference sequence). The CDR3 covers 14 residues. V was clipped by 1 base and J by 6 bases; unmatched bases: 3. DNA for the CDR3: TGTGCCAGTAGTATAGGCGGGGGGTCTGATACGCAGTATTTT. Translating it yields CASSIGGGSDTQYF.